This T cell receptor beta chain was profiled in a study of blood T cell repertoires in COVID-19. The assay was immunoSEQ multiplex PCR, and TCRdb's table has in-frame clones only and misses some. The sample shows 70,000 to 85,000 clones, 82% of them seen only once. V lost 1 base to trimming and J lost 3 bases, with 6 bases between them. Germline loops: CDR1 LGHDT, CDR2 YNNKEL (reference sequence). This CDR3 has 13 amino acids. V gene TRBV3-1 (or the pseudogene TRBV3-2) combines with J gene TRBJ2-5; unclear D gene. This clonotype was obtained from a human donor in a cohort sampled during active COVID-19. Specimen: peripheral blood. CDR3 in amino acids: CASSQAYKETQYF. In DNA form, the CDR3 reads TGTGCCAGCAGCCAAGCGTATAAAGAGACCCAGTACTTC.